This passage covers 14 T cell receptor beta chains from one sample sequenced in a study of blood T cell repertoires in COVID-19. TCRdb's copy holds only in-frame clones and misses some; the assay was immunoSEQ multiplex PCR. The table has about 23,000 clones, about 90% seen once. Source material: peripheral blood. These receptors were taken from a man between 70 and 80 years old in a cohort sampled during active COVID-19.

This clone has only a few counts. The chain uses TRBV7-8 and TRBJ1-5, with no clear D. CDR1 and CDR2 (germline): SGHVS, FQNEAQ. The V gene lost 6 bases and the J gene lost 5 bases, with 20 bases spanning the gap. The CDR3 extends over 16 amino acids. Here the CDR3 reads CASRLDGQANHQPQHF. CDR3 nucleotides: TGTGCCAGCAGACTAGATGGGCAGGCTAATCATCAGCCCCAGCATTTT.

The chain is built from TRBV5-1 and TRBJ1-2; a weak D match, TRBD1 (6 bases). V was cut by 7 bases and J by 8 bases, with 18 bases left in between. The CDR3 has 13 residues. The germline CDR1 and CDR2 sequences are SGHRS and YFSETQ. CDR3 loop: CASLLLGALGYTF. The CDR3 DNA reads as TGCGCCAGCCTCCTACTGGGGGCTTTGGGCTACACCTTC.

This clone was counted once. The chain joins TRBV28 to TRBJ1-4; 9 bases align to TRBD1. This CDR3 has 15 amino acids. CDR1 MDHEN and CDR2 SYDVKM come from the germline V gene. Unmatched junction bases numbered 3, after V lost 4 bases and J lost 3 bases. Written as DNA, the CDR3 is TGTGCCAGCAGTTGGGGGGACAGGGCTAATGAAAAACTGTTTTTT. Its translation: CASSWGDRANEKLFF.

This sequence joins TRBV11-2 and TRBJ2-5; D remains ambiguous. This CDR3 region has 13 residues. The germline gives CDR1 SGHAT, CDR2 FQNNGV. Trimming shortened V by 5 bases and J by 6 bases, and 13 bases separated the two germline ends. CDR3 sequence reads: CASSQASHQTQYF. For the CDR3, the DNA is TGTGCCAGCAGCCAAGCCTCCCATCAGACCCAGTACTTC.

The V gene is TRBV5-5, the J gene TRBJ2-1, with 10 positions matching TRBD1. This CDR3 is built from 19 residues. Germline V gene sequence: CDR1 SGHKS, CDR2 YYEKEE (reference sequence). V trimming: 6 bases; J trimming: 0 bases; junction bases outside the gene matches: 15. This CDR3 reads CASKRSGQGVLSSYNEQFF. CDR3 nucleotides: TGTGCCAGCAAAAGATCCGGACAGGGGGTGTTAAGCTCCTACAATGAGCAGTTCTTC.

The chain couples TRBV7-2 to TRBJ2-7; 7 bases fit TRBD2. The CDR3 contains 16 residues. Germline CDR1 SGHTA, CDR2 FQGNSA. V lost 1 base to trimming and J lost 9 bases; unmatched junction nucleotides: 15. CDR3 in DNA: TGTGCCAGCAGCTTAGGTCCAGCGGGGAGCCTACGAGGGCAGTACTTC. Its translation: CASSLGPAGSLRGQYF.

Regarding this clone: The same CDR3 can be traced to other DNA sequences in this sample. The gene calls are TRBV7-2 and TRBJ1-1; D might be TRBD1 (5 bases). The CDR3 loop spans 13 amino acids. The germline CDR1 and CDR2 sequences are SGHTA and FQGNSA. V lost 5 bases and J 1 base, leaving 8 bases between the germline ends. CDR3 nucleotides: TGTGCCAGCAGCCGGACACGGAACACTGAAGCTTTCTTT. This gives the protein CASSRTRNTEAFF. Using reference TRBV7-2 and TRBJ1-1 for the parts outside the CDR3, the full variable domain is GAGVSQSPSNKVTEKGKDVELRCDPISGHTALYWYRQSLGQGLEFLIYFQGNSAPDKSGLPSDRFSAERTGGSVSTLTIQRTQQEDSAVYLCASSRTRNTEAFFGQGTRLTVV.

In this sample, this clone turned up once. The chain uses TRBV7-9 and TRBJ2-2; D possibly corresponds to TRBD1 (7 bases). V was shortened by 5 bases and J by 0 bases, with 10 bases between the two germline ends. The CDR3 runs to 15 residues. Per the germline V gene, CDR1 is SEHNR and CDR2 is FQNEAQ (reference sequence). The CDR3 DNA reads TGTGCCAGCAGCGCGGGGACAGCGAACACCGGGGAGCTGTTTTTT. Translating it yields CASSAGTANTGELFF.

V usage is TRBV6-5 and J usage is TRBJ2-6; a weak D match, TRBD1 (6 bases). There are 15 residues in the CDR3. V was cut by 6 bases and J by 1 base, with 10 bases left in between. Germline-derived CDR1 and CDR2 are MNHEY and SVGAGI. The CDR3 spells CASRRGQSGANVLTF. In nucleotides, the CDR3 is TGTGCCAGCAGGAGAGGACAGTCTGGGGCCAACGTCCTGACTTTC.

This chain connects TRBV5-1 to TRBJ2-7, with D unclear. Looked up from germline, CDR1 is SGHRS and CDR2 is YFSETQ. Trimming stripped 1 base from V and 1 base from J, with 9 bases between. The length of the CDR3 is 14 residues. The CDR3 reads CASSLSSLSYEQYF. CDR3 coding DNA: TGCGCCAGCAGCTTGAGTAGCCTTTCCTACGAGCAGTACTTC.

In nucleotides, the CDR3 is TGTGCCAGCAGCCTCATTCGAGCTCAAGAGACCCAGTACTTC. Protein product: CASSLIRAQETQYF. The V gene is TRBV3-1 (or the pseudogene TRBV3-2), the J gene TRBJ2-5; no clear D gene. The V gene lost 4 bases and the J gene lost 2 bases, with 11 bases spanning the gap. Per germline, CDR1 LGHDT and CDR2 YNNKEL (reference sequence). The CDR3 runs 14 residues.

V and J are TRBV5-6 and TRBJ2-7; D possibly corresponds to TRBD1 (5 bases). CDR1 is SGHDT and CDR2 is YYEEEE in the germline V gene. The CDR3 loop spans 12 amino acids. Trimming removed 4 bases from V and 5 bases from J, with 10 bases in between. The CDR3, as DNA: TGTGCCAGCAGCAGCAGGGTGGACGAGCAGTACTTC. Its protein is CASSSRVDEQYF.

This clone was seen only a few times. V usage is TRBV18 and J usage is TRBJ1-3; maybe TRBD1 (5 bases). The V end was cut by 6 bases, the J end by 1 base, with 13 bases between. Germline V gene sequence: CDR1 KGHSH, CDR2 LQKENI. The CDR3 totals 15 residues. The chain's CDR3 is CASSLNGQSGNTIYF. The CDR3 nucleotides read TGTGCCAGCTCGCTCAATGGACAATCTGGAAACACCATATATTTT.

The chain is built from TRBV6-6 and TRBJ2-7; 9 bases line up with TRBD2. This CDR3 has 13 residues. Germline trimming cut 5 bases from V and 2 bases from J; bases unmatched to any gene: 1. Germline CDR1 reads MNHNY; CDR2 reads SVGAGI (reference sequence). The CDR3 DNA follows: TGTGCCAGCAGTCCTAGCGGGACCTACGAGCAGTACTTC. Amino acid sequence: CASSPSGTYEQYF.